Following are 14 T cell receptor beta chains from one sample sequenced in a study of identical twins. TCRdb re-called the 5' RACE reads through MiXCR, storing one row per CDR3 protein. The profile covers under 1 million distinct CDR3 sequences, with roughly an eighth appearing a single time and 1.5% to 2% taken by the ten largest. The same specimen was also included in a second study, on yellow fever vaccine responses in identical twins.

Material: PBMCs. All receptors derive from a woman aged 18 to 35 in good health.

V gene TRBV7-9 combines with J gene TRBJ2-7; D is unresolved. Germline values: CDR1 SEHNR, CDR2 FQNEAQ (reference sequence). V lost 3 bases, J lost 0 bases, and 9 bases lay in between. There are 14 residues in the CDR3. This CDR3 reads CASSFEPPSYEQYF. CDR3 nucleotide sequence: TGTGCCAGCAGCTTCGAACCCCCCTCCTACGAGCAGTACTTC.

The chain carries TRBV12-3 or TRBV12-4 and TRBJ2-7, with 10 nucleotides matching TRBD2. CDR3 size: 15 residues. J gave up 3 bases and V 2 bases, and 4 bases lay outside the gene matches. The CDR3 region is CASSLLAGVIYEQYF. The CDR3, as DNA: TGTGCCAGCAGTTTACTAGCGGGAGTAATCTACGAGCAGTACTTC.

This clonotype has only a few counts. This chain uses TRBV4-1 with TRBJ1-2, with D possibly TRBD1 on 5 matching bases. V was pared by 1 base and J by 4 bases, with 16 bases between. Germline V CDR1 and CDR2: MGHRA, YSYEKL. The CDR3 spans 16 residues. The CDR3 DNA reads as TGCGCCAGCAGCCAAGGCCCCCTCGGGGGTGGCTATGGCTACACCTTC. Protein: CASSQGPLGGGYGYTF.

CDR3 in amino acids: CASSLLGLAGGLLSTDTQYF. The CDR3, as DNA: TGTGCCAGCAGCTTATTGGGACTAGCGGGAGGACTCCTTAGCACAGATACGCAGTATTTT. The chain uses TRBV7-3 and TRBJ2-3; 15 nucleotides align to TRBD2. The CDR3 sequence is 20 residues long. Germline V CDR1 and CDR2: SGHTA, FQGTGA. Unmatched junction bases numbered 9, after V lost 2 bases and J lost 0 bases.

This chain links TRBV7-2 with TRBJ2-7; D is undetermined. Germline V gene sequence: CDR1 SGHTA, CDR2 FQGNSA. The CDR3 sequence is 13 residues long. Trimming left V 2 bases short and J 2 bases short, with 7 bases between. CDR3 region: CASSLWQAYEQYF. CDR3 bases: TGTGCCAGCAGCTTATGGCAGGCCTACGAGCAGTACTTC.

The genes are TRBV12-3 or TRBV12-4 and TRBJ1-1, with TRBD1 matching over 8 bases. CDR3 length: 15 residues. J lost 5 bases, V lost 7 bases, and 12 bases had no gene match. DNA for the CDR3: TGTGCCAGCACCGAGCGGACAGGGAAGTGGACTGAAGCTTTCTTT. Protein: CASTERTGKWTEAFF.

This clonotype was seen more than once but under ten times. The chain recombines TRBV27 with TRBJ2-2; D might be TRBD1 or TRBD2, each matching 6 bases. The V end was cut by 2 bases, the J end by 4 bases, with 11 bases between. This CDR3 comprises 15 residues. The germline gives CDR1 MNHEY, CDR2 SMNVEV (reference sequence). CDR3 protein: CASSLRGVITGELFF. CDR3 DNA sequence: TGTGCCAGCAGTTTAAGGGGGGTGATCACCGGGGAGCTGTTTTTT.

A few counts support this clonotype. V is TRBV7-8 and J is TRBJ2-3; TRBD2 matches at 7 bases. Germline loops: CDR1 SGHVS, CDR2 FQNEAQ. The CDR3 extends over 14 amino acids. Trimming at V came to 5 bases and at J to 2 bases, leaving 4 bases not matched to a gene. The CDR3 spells CASSAGLNTDTQYF. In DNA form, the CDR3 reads TGTGCCAGCAGCGCGGGACTAAACACAGATACGCAGTATTTT.

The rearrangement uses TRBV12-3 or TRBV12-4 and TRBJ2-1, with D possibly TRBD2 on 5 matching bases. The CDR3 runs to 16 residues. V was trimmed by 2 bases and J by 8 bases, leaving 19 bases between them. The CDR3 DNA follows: TGTGCCAGCAGTTTATTCCCAGCGGTCGTCCCGTATGAGCAGTTCTTC. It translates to CASSLFPAVVPYEQFF.

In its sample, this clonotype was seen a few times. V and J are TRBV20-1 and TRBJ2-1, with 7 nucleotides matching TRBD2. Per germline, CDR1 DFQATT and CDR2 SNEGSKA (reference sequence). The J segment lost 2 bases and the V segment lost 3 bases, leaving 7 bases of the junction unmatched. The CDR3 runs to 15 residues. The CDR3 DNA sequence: TGCAGTGCTAGGCCAGCGGGGTTCGCCTACAATGAGCAGTTCTTC. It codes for CSARPAGFAYNEQFF.

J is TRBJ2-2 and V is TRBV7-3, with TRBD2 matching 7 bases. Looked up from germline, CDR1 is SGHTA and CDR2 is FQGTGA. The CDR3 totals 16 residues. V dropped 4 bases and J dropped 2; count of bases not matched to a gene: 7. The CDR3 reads CASSSEGTTNTGELFF. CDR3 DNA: TGTGCCAGCAGCTCAGAGGGGACTACCAACACCGGGGAGCTGTTTTTT.

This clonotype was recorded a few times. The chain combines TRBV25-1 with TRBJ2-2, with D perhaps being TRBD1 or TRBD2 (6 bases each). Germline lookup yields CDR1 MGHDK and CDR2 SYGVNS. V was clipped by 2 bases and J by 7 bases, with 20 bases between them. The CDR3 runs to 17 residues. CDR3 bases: TGTGCCAGCAGTGAACATGACAGGCCCCTGGGAGGCGGGGAGCTGTTTTTT. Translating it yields CASSEHDRPLGGGELFF.

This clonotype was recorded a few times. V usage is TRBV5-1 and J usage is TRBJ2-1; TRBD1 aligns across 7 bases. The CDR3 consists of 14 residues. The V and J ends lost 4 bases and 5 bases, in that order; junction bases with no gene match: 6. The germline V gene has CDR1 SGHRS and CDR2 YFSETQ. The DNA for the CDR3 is TGCGCCAGCAGCCCACGGGACAGCAACAATGAGCAGTTCTTC. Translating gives CASSPRDSNNEQFF.

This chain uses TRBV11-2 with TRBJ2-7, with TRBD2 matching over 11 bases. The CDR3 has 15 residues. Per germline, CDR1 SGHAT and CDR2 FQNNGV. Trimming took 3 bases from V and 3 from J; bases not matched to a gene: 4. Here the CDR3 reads CASSLGSGGVYEQYV. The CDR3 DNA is TGTGCCAGCAGCTTGGGTAGCGGGGGGGTCTACGAGCAGTACGTC.